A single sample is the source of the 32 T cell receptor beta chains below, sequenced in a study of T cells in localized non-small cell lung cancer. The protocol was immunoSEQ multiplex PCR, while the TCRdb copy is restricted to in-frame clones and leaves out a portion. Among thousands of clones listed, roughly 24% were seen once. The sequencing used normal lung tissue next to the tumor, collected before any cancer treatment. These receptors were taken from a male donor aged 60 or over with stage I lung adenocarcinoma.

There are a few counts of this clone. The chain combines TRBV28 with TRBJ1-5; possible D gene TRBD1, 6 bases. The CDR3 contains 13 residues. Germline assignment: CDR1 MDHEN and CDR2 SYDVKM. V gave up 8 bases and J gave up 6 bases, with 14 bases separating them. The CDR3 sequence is CASRSGEAQPQHF. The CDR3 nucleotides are TGTGCCAGCCGATCAGGGGAGGCTCAGCCCCAGCATTTT.

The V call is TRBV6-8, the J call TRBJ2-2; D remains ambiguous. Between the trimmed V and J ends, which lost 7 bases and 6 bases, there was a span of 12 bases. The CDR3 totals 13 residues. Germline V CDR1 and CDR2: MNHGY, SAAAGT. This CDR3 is CASKMAVPGELFF. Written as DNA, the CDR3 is TGTGCCAGCAAAATGGCGGTCCCCGGGGAGCTGTTTTTT.

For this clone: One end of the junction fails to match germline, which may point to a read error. CDR3 nucleotides: TGCAGCGGCGGGACTAGCGGATTCTACGATGAGCAGTTCTTC. Protein: CSGGTSGFYDEQFF. This chain uses TRBV29-1 with TRBJ2-1; 11 nucleotides align to TRBD2. Germline loops: CDR1 SQVTM, CDR2 ANQGSEA. There are 14 residues in the CDR3.

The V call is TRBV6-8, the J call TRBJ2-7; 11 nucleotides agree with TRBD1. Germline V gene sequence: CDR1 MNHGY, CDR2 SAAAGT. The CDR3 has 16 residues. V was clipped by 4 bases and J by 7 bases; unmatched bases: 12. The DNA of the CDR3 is TGTGCCAGCAGTTTCGACCCCGGACAGGGGGCGTGGGAGCAGTACTTC. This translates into CASSFDPGQGAWEQYF.

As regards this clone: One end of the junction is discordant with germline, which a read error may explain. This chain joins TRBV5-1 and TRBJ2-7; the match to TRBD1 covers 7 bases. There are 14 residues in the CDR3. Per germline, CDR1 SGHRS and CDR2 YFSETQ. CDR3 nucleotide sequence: TGCGCCAGCAGCTTGGAGGGGGCCCGAGGACAAGGGGCATGG. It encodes CASSLEGARGQGAW.

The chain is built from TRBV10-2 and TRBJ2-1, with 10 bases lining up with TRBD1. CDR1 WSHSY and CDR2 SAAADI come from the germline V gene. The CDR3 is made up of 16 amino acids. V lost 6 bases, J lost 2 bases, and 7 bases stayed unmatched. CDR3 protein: CASRSVGQGAYNEQFF. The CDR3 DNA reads TGCGCCAGCAGGTCCGTCGGACAGGGGGCCTACAATGAGCAGTTCTTC.

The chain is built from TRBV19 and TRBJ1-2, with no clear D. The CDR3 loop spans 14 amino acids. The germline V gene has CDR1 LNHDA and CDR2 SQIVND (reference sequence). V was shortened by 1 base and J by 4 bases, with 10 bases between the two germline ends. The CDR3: CASSIAWGPYGYTF. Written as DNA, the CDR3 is TGTGCCAGTAGTATAGCGTGGGGTCCCTATGGCTACACCTTC.

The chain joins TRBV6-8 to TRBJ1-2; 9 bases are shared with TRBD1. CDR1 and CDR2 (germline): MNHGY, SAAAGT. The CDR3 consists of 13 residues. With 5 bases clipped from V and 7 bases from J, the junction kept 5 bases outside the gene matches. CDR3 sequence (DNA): TGTGCCAGCAGTCCGAGACAGGGGGGTGGCTACACCTTC. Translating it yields CASSPRQGGGYTF.

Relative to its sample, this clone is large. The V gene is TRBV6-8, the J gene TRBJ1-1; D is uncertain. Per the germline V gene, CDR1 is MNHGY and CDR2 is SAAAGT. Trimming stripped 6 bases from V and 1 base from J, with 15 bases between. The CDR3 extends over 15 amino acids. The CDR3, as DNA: TGTGCCAGCAGCCCGGGGATTGTAGGGAACACTGAAGCTTTCTTT. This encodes CASSPGIVGNTEAFF.

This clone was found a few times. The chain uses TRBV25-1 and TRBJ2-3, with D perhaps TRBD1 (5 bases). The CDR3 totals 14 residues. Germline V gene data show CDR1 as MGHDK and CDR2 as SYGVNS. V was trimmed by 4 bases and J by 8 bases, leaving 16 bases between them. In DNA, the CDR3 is TGTGCCAGCAGTGTAGGGGCAAGATGGGGTACGCAGTATTTT. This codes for CASSVGARWGTQYF.

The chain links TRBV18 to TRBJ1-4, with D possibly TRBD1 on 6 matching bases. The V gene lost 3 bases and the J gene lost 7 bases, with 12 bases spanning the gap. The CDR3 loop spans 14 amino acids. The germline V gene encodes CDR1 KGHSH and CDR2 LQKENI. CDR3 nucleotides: TGTGCCAGCTCACCGGGGGGCGCCCGTGAAAAACTGTTTTTT. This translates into CASSPGGAREKLFF.

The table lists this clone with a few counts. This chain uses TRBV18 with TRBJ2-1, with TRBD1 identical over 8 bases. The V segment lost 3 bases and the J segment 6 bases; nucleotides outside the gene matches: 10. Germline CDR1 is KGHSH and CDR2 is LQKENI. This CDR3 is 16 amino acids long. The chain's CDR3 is CASSPPTRQGSNEQFF. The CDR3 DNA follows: TGTGCCAGCTCACCTCCAACCCGACAGGGGAGCAATGAGCAGTTCTTC.

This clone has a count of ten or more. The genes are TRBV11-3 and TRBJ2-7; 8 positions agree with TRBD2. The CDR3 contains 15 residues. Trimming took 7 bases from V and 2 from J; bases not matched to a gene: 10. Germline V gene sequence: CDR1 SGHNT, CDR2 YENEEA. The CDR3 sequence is CASTPRGGGTYEQYF. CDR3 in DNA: TGTGCCAGCACTCCCCGGGGGGGCGGGACCTACGAGCAGTACTTC.

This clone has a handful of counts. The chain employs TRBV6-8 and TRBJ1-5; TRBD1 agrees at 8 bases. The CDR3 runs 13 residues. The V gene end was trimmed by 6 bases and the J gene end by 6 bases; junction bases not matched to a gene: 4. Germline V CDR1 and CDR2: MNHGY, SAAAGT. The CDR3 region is CASRTGQGQPQHF. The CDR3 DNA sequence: TGTGCCAGCAGGACCGGACAGGGTCAGCCCCAGCATTTT.

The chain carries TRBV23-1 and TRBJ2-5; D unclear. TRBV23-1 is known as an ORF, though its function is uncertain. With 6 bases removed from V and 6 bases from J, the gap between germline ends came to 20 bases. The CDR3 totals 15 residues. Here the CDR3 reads CASSQDYELQKTQYF. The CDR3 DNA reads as TGCGCCAGCAGCCAAGATTATGAACTTCAGAAGACCCAGTACTTC.

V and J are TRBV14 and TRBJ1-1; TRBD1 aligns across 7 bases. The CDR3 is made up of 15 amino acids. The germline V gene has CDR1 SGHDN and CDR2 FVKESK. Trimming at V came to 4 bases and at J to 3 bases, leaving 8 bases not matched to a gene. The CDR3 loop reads CASSPQTGWHTEAFF. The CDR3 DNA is TGTGCCAGCAGCCCCCAGACAGGGTGGCACACTGAAGCTTTCTTT.

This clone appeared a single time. CDR3: CASSLEGEGSPLHF. The CDR3 DNA reads TGCGCCAGCAGCTTGGAAGGGGAAGGTTCACCCCTCCACTTT. The chain uses TRBV5-1 and TRBJ1-6, with a tentative D call TRBD1 (5 bases). Trimming pared 0 bases from V and 9 bases from J, leaving 10 bases between. The germline V gene encodes CDR1 SGHRS and CDR2 YFSETQ. This CDR3 comprises 14 residues.

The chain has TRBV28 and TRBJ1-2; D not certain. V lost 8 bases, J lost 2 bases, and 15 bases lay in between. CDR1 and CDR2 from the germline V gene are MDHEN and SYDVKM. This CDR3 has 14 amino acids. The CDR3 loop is CASQVLSLNYGYTF. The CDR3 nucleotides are TGTGCCAGCCAGGTTCTTTCCCTGAACTATGGCTACACCTTC.

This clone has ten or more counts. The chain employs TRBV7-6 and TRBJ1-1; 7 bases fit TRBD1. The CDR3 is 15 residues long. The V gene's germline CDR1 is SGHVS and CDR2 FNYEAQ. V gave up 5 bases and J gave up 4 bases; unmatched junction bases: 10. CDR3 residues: CASSLRGQGGTEAFF. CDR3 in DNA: TGTGCCAGCAGCCTTAGAGGGCAGGGGGGCACTGAAGCTTTCTTT. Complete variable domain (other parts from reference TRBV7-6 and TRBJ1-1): GAGVSQSPRYKVTKRGQDVALRCDPISGHVSLYWYRQALGQGPEFLTYFNYEAQQDKSGLPNDRFSAERPEGSISTLTIQRTEQRDSAMYRCASSLRGQGGTEAFFGQGTRLTVV.

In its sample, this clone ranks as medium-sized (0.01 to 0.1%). CDR3 DNA: TGTGCCAGCAGACCCTCGGACCCAGGGAACACTGAAGCTTTCTTT. This gives the protein CASRPSDPGNTEAFF. The genes are TRBV6-8 and TRBJ1-1; the D is unclear. CDR1 is MNHGY and CDR2 is SAAAGT in the germline V gene. The CDR3 totals 15 residues. V lost 6 bases to trimming and J lost 1 base, with 15 bases between them.

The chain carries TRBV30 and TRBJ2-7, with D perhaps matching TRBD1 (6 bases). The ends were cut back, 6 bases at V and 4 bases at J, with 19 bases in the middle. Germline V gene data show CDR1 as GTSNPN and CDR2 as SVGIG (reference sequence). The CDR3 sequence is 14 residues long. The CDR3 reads CACGLAPQGYEQYF. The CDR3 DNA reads TGTGCCTGCGGGTTGGCTCCCCAGGGGTACGAGCAGTACTTC.

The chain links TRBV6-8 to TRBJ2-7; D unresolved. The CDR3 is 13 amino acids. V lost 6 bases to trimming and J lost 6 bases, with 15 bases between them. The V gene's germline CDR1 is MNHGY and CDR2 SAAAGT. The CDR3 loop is CASSPQWGFEQYF. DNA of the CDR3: TGTGCCAGCAGCCCCCAGTGGGGTTTCGAGCAGTACTTC.

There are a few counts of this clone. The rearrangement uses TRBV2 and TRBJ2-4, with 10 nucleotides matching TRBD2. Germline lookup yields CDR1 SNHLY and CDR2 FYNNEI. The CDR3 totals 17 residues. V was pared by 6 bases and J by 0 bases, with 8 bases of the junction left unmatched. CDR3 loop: CASSALSGGVAKNIQYF. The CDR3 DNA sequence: TGTGCCAGCAGCGCGCTGAGCGGGGGGGTAGCCAAAAACATTCAGTACTTC.

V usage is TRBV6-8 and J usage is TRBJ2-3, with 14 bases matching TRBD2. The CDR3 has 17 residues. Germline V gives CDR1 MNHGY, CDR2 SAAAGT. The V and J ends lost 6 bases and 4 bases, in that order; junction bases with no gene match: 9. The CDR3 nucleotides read TGTGCCAGCAGCCTCGGGACTAGCGGGAGTAGGGCAGATACGCAGTATTTT. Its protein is CASSLGTSGSRADTQYF.

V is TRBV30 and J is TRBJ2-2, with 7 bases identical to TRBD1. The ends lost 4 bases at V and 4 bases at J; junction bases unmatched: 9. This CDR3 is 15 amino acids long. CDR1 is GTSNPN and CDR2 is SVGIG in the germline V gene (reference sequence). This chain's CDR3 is CAWTRTGVSTGELFF. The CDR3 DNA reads TGTGCCTGGACGCGTACAGGGGTATCCACCGGGGAGCTGTTTTTT.

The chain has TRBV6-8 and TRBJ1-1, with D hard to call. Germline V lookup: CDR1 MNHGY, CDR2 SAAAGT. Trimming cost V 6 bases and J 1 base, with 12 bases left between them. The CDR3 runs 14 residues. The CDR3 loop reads CASSPFPGNTEAFF. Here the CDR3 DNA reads TGTGCCAGCAGCCCCTTCCCAGGGAACACTGAAGCTTTCTTT.

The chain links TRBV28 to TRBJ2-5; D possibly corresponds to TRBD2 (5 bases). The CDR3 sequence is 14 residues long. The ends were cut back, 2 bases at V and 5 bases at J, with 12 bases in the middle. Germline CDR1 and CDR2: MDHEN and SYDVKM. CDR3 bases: TGTGCCAGCAGTTTAGGGCTAGCTACGGAGACCCAGTACTTC. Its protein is CASSLGLATETQYF.

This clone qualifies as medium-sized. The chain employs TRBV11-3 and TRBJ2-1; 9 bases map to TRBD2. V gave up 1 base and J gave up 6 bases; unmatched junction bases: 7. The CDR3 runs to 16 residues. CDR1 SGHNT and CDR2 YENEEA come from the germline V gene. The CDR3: CASSLGGGGASNEQFF. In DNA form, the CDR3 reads TGTGCCAGCAGCTTAGGTGGCGGGGGGGCCTCCAATGAGCAGTTCTTC.

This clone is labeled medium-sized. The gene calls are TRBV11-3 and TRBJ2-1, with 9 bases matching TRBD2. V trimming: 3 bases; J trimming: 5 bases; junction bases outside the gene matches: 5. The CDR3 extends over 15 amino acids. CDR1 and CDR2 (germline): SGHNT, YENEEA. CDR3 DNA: TGTGCCAGCAGCTTGGGACTAGCCGGGAACAATGAGCAGTTCTTC. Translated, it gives CASSLGLAGNNEQFF.

The CDR3 spells CASSQFRDGTEAFF. CDR3 DNA: TGTGCCAGCAGCCAATTCAGGGACGGTACTGAAGCTTTCTTT. This chain links TRBV4-2 with TRBJ1-1; possible D gene TRBD1, 5 bases. Trimming left V 2 bases short and J 5 bases short, with 12 bases between. CDR3 length equals 14 residues. Per the germline V gene, CDR1 is LGHNA and CDR2 is YNFKEQ.

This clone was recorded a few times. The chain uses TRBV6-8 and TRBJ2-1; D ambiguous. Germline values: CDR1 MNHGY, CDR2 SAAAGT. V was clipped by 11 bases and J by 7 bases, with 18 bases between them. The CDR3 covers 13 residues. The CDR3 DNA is TGTGCCTCCCGGACCCCGGCGACGAATGAGCAGTTCTTC. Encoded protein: CASRTPATNEQFF.

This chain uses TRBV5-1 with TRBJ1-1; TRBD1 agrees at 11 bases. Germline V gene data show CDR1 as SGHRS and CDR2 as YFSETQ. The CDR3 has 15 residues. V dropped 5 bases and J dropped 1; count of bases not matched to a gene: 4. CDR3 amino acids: CASSFGQGANTEAFF. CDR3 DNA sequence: TGCGCCAGCAGTTTTGGACAGGGGGCGAACACTGAAGCTTTCTTT.